What follows are 22 T cell receptor beta chains derived from one specimen sequenced in a study of cytomegalovirus exposure and HLA in healthy donors. The PCR had 60 Vbeta and 13 Jbeta primers. The table came from immunoSEQ multiplex PCR; TCRdb's copy has only in-frame clones and leaves some out. The sample contains about 200,000 clones, around 80% of which appear only once. Material for sequencing was PBMCs. These receptors were obtained from a woman aged 18-35 years in good health and CMV-seronegative.

This sequence joins TRBV29-1 and TRBJ2-2; 7 positions agree with TRBD1. The CDR3 runs to 15 residues. Germline CDR1 SQVTM, CDR2 ANQGSEA. Trimming cost V 6 bases and J 3 bases; bases outside gene matches: 10. CDR3 sequence reads: CSVMGRQGDTGELFF. The CDR3 coding sequence is TGCAGCGTGATGGGACGACAGGGTGACACCGGGGAGCTGTTTTTT.

This rearrangement joins TRBV29-1 to TRBJ2-2; possible D gene TRBD1, 5 bases. V was shortened by 7 bases and J by 4 bases, with 10 bases between the two germline ends. Germline CDR1 SQVTM, CDR2 ANQGSEA. The length of the CDR3 is 12 residues. The CDR3 spells CSATDSTGELFF. CDR3 in DNA: TGCAGCGCTACCGACAGCACCGGGGAGCTGTTTTTT.

V and J are TRBV18 and TRBJ2-5, with TRBD1 as a possible D gene (6 bases). Trimming stripped 2 bases from V and 6 bases from J, with 13 bases between. This CDR3 has 14 residues. Germline V gene lookup returns CDR1 KGHSH and CDR2 LQKENI. CDR3 loop: CASSPGGGGQTQYF. The CDR3 coding sequence is TGTGCCAGCTCACCAGGGGGCGGAGGACAGACCCAGTACTTC.

Comment on this clone: At one boundary the junction diverges from the germline segment, which might be a read error. The chain employs TRBV18 and TRBJ2-5; 8 bases map to TRBD1. CDR1 and CDR2 from the germline V gene are KGHSH and LQKENI. This CDR3 region has 14 residues. The CDR3 DNA follows: TGTGCCAGCTCAGCACCGGGACAGGCGGAGACCCAGTACTTC. This gives the protein CASSAPGQAETQYF. The whole variable domain, remainder taken from reference TRBV18 and TRBJ2-5, is NAGVMQNPRHLVRRRGQEARLRCSPMKGHSHVYWYRQLPEEGLKFMVYLQKENIIDESGMPKERFSAEFPKEGPSILRIQQVVRGDSAAYFCASSAPGQAETQYFGPGTRLLVL.

V and J are TRBV27 and TRBJ1-4; TRBD1 aligns across 10 bases. Germline V gene lookup returns CDR1 MNHEY and CDR2 SMNVEV (reference sequence). The junction had 12 bases not matched to a gene; V was cut back by 4 bases and J by 4 bases. CDR3 length: 18 residues. CDR3 in DNA: TGTGCCAGCAGTTCAAACACCGGGACAGGGGCGATTAATGAAAAACTGTTTTTT. This encodes CASSSNTGTGAINEKLFF.

CDR3 region: CASSPGATRTDTQYF. The CDR3 DNA is TGTGCCAGCAGCCCAGGGGCTACCCGCACAGATACGCAGTATTTT. The V gene is TRBV11-3, the J gene TRBJ2-3; D is possibly TRBD1 (6 bases). The CDR3 is made up of 15 amino acids. V dropped 5 bases and J dropped 1 base, with 13 bases sitting between them. The V gene's germline CDR1 is SGHNT and CDR2 YENEEA.

V is TRBV28 and J is TRBJ1-5; a weak D match, TRBD1 (6 bases). Germline V CDR1 and CDR2: MDHEN, SYDVKM. V lost 6 bases to trimming and J lost 2 bases, with 14 bases between them. The CDR3 spans 15 residues. Written as DNA, the CDR3 is TGTGCCAGCAGGCCCGGGGGGCCAGGCAATCAGCCCCAGCATTTT. This codes for CASRPGGPGNQPQHF.

The chain is built from TRBV28 and TRBJ2-7, with D perhaps TRBD1 (7 bases). This CDR3 has 15 amino acids. V lost 8 bases to trimming and J lost 2 bases, with 19 bases between them. The V gene's germline CDR1 is MDHEN and CDR2 SYDVKM. The CDR3 loop is CASGKPGGGPYEQYV. DNA for the CDR3: TGTGCCAGCGGAAAACCAGGGGGAGGCCCCTACGAGCAGTACGTC.

The V call is TRBV29-1, the J call TRBJ2-7; TRBD1 matches 11 bases. Germline lookup yields CDR1 SQVTM and CDR2 ANQGSEA. This CDR3 has 13 residues. J gave up 9 bases and V 4 bases, and 8 bases lay outside the gene matches. The CDR3 DNA is TGCAGCGTTGGGGGACAGGGGGAAACTGGGCAGTACTTC. This codes for CSVGGQGETGQYF.

The gene calls are TRBV5-1 and TRBJ1-1; D perhaps matches TRBD1 (5 bases). This CDR3 has 14 residues. V gave up 5 bases and J gave up 0 bases, with 11 bases separating them. Germline V CDR1 and CDR2: SGHRS, YFSETQ. The CDR3 DNA sequence: TGCGCCAGCAGGCCCGGGGGGGTGAACACTGAAGCTTTCTTT. It yields the protein CASRPGGVNTEAFF.

This clone came up a few times. This chain links TRBV4-2 with TRBJ1-4, with TRBD1 matching over 10 bases. The CDR3 is made up of 17 amino acids. The V gene's germline CDR1 is LGHNA and CDR2 YNFKEQ. Trimming removed 3 bases from V and 7 bases from J; junction bases left unmatched: 11. Written as DNA, the CDR3 is TGTGCCAGCAGCCAGTCCTCTTGGGACAGGGGAAGTGAAAAACTGTTTTTT. This encodes CASSQSSWDRGSEKLFF.

This clone was counted a few times. The chain recombines TRBV5-1 with TRBJ1-1; 7 nucleotides line up with TRBD1. The junction had 0 bases not matched to a gene; V was cut back by 0 bases and J by 1 base. Looked up from germline, CDR1 is SGHRS and CDR2 is YFSETQ. The CDR3 contains 14 residues. DNA of the CDR3: TGCGCCAGCAGCTTGGGGACAGGGAACACTGAAGCTTTCTTT. As protein: CASSLGTGNTEAFF.

For the CDR3, the DNA is TGCACCAGCAGCCATCCCCCGGGCTACACCTTC. Translated: CTSSHPPGYTF. The genes are TRBV1 and TRBJ1-2. TRBV1 is given as a pseudogene. The CDR3 has 11 residues.

This clone was detected a few times. This chain joins TRBV27 and TRBJ1-1; a weak D match, TRBD1 (5 bases). The CDR3 spans 15 residues. V lost 4 bases, J lost 0 bases, and 12 bases lay in between. Germline V gene lookup returns CDR1 MNHEY and CDR2 SMNVEV (reference sequence). The CDR3 nucleotides are TGTGCCAGCAGTTCAGGGAGGATCATGAACACTGAAGCTTTCTTT. Protein: CASSSGRIMNTEAFF.

This rearrangement joins TRBV7-2 to TRBJ2-5; D might be TRBD2 (7 bases). Germline lookup yields CDR1 SGHTA and CDR2 FQGNSA. The CDR3 length is 19 residues. The V end was cut by 2 bases, the J end by 1 base, with 23 bases between. Written as DNA, the CDR3 is TGTGCCAGCAGCTTATCGAATGCGGGGGCATTCAATGGCCAAGAGACCCAGTACTTC. Translation gives CASSLSNAGAFNGQETQYF.

The rearrangement uses TRBV9 and TRBJ2-1; the match to TRBD2 covers 8 bases. This CDR3 is built from 17 residues. The germline CDR1 and CDR2 sequences are SGDLS and YYNGEE. The ends lost 3 bases at V and 8 bases at J; junction bases unmatched: 16. The CDR3 DNA follows: TGTGCCAGCAGCGGCAATCTGGCGAGCGGGAGATCCGATGAGCAGTTCTTC. Protein product: CASSGNLASGRSDEQFF.

The V gene is TRBV11-3, the J gene TRBJ1-2; 9 nucleotides match TRBD1. V lost 4 bases to trimming and J lost 6 bases; unmatched junction nucleotides: 9. The germline V gene has CDR1 SGHNT and CDR2 YENEEA. The CDR3 runs to 15 residues. The DNA for the CDR3 is TGTGCCAGCAGCTCCAATCGGGACAGGGACCATGGCTACACCTTC. Protein: CASSSNRDRDHGYTF.

The gene calls are TRBV7-2 and TRBJ1-5, with D possibly TRBD1 on 5 matching bases. The CDR3 covers 15 residues. Germline CDR1 reads SGHTA; CDR2 reads FQGNSA. V was cut by 0 bases and J by 8 bases, with 14 bases left in between. CDR3 protein: CASSLALGRVEPQHF. The CDR3 nucleotides read TGTGCCAGCAGCTTAGCGCTCGGCAGGGTTGAGCCCCAGCATTTT.

This clone was found once. The gene calls are TRBV6-5 and TRBJ1-1; the D is unclear. The germline V gene encodes CDR1 MNHEY and CDR2 SVGAGI. This CDR3 contains 12 residues. The V end lost 6 bases, the J end lost 1 base, and 6 bases lay between the germline ends. The CDR3 protein is CASSFRNTEAFF. CDR3 in DNA: TGTGCCAGCAGCTTTAGGAACACTGAAGCTTTCTTT.

The chain has TRBV7-2 and TRBJ1-3, with D maybe TRBD1 (5 bases). Deletions cut 1 base from V and 3 bases from J, with 13 bases between. Per the germline V gene, CDR1 is SGHTA and CDR2 is FQGNSA. The length of the CDR3 is 16 residues. The CDR3 bases are TGTGCCAGCAGCTTAGGGTGGGGAGGGGTTGGAAACACCATATATTTT. Encoded protein: CASSLGWGGVGNTIYF. Variable domain in full (rest from reference TRBV7-2 and TRBJ1-3): GAGVSQSPSNKVTEKGKDVELRCDPISGHTALYWYRQSLGQGLEFLIYFQGNSAPDKSGLPSDRFSAERTGGSVSTLTIQRTQQEDSAVYLCASSLGWGGVGNTIYFGEGSWLTVV.

The V gene is TRBV6-1, the J gene TRBJ2-7; D is unclear. Trimming cost V 10 bases and J 3 bases, with 13 bases left between them. Germline V lookup: CDR1 MNHNS, CDR2 SASEGT. The CDR3 loop spans 12 amino acids. The CDR3 protein is CATLLRGYEQYF. The CDR3 DNA follows: TGTGCCACTCTGCTCCGAGGCTACGAGCAGTACTTC.

The rearrangement joins TRBV28 to TRBJ1-4; possible D gene TRBD1, 5 bases. The CDR3 runs 13 residues. Trimming removed 5 bases at V and 5 bases at J, with 9 bases between. The germline CDR1 and CDR2 sequences are MDHEN and SYDVKM. CDR3 sequence reads: CASSGRANEKLFF. The CDR3 nucleotides read TGTGCCAGCAGTGGCAGGGCGAATGAAAAACTGTTTTTT.